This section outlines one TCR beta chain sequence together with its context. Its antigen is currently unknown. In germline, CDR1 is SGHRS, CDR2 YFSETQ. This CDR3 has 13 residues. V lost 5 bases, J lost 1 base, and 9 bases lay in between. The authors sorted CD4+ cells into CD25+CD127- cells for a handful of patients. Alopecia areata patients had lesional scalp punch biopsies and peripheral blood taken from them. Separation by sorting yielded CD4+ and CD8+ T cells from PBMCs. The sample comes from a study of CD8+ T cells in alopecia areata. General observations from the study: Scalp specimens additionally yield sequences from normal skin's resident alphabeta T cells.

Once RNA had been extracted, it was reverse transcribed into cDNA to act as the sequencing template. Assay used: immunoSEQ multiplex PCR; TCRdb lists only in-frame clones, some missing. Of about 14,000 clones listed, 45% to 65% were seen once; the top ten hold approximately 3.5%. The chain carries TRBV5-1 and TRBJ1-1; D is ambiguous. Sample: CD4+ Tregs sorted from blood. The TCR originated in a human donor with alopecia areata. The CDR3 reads CASRFTQNTEAFF. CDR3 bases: TGCGCCAGCAGGTTTACCCAGAACACTGAAGCTTTCTTT. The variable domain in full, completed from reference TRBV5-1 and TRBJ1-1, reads KAGVTQTPRYLIKTRGQQVTLSCSPISGHRSVSWYQQTPGQGLQFLFEYFSETQRNKGNFPGRFSGRQFSNSRSEMNVSTLELGDSALYLCASRFTQNTEAFFGQGTRLTVV.